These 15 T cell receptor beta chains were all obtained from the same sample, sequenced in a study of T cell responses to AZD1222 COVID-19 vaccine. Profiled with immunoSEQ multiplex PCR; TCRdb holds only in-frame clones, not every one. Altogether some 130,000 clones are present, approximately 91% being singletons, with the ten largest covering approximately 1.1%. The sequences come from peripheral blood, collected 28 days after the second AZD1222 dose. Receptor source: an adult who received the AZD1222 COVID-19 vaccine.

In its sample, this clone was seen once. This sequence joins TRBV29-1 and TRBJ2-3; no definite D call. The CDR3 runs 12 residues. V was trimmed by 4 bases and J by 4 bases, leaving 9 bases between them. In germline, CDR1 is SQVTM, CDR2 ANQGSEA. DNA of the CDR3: TGCAGCGTTGGTCGTGGGCCAGATACGCAGTATTTT. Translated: CSVGRGPDTQYF.

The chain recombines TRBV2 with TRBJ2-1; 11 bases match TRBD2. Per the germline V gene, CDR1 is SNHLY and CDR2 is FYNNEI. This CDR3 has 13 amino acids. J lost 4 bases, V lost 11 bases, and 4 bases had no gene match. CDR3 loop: CAAGLAVYNEQFF. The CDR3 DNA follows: TGTGCCGCGGGACTAGCGGTTTACAATGAGCAGTTCTTC.

For the CDR3, the DNA is TGTGCCAGCAGCTTAGGTAGCGGGAGTTACAATGAGCAGTTCTTC. It is translated as CASSLGSGSYNEQFF. The chain couples TRBV7-2 to TRBJ2-1; TRBD2 matches 9 bases. Per the germline V gene, CDR1 is SGHTA and CDR2 is FQGNSA. J gave up 4 bases and V 1 base, and 2 bases lay outside the gene matches. The CDR3 covers 15 residues. Full variable domain (missing parts from reference TRBV7-2 and TRBJ2-1): GAGVSQSPSNKVTEKGKDVELRCDPISGHTALYWYRQSLGQGLEFLIYFQGNSAPDKSGLPSDRFSAERTGGSVSTLTIQRTQQEDSAVYLCASSLGSGSYNEQFFGPGTRLTVL.

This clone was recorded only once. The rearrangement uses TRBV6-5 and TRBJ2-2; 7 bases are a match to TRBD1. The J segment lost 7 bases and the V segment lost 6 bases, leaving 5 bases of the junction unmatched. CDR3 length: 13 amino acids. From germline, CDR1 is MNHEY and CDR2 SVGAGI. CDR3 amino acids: CASRTGTGGELFF. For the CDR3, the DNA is TGTGCCAGCAGGACAGGGACCGGCGGGGAGCTGTTTTTT.

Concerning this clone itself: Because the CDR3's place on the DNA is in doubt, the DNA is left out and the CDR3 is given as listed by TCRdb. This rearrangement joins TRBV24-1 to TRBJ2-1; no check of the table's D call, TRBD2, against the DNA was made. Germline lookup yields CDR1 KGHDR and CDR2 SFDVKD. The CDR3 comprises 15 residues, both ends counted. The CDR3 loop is CATSVPAGRKNEQFF.

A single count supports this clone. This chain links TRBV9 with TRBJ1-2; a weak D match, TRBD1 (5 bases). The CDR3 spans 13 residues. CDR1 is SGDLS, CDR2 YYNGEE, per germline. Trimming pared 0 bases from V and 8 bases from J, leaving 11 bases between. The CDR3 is CASSVDLTGGYTF. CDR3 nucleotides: TGTGCCAGCAGCGTAGACCTAACAGGCGGCTACACCTTC. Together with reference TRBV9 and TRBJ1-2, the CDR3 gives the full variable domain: DSGVTQTPKHLITATGQRVTLRCSPRSGDLSVYWYQQSLDQGLQFLIQYYNGEERAKGNILERFSAQQFPDLHSELNLSSLELGDSALYFCASSVDLTGGYTFGSGTRLTVV.

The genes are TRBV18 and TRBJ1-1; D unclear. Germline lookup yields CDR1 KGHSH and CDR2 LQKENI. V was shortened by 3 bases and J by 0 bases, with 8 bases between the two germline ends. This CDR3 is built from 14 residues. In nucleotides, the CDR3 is TGTGCCAGCTCACCCCTGAATATGAACACTGAAGCTTTCTTT. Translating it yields CASSPLNMNTEAFF.

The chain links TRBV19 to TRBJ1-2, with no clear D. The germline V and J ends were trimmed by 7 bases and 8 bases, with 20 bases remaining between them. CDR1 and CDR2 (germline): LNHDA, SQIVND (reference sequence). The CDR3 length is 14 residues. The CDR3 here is CASKPGYTLEGYTF. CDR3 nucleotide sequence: TGTGCCAGTAAGCCTGGATACACCCTCGAGGGCTACACCTTC. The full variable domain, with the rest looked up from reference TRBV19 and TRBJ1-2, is DGGITQSPKYLFRKEGQNVTLSCEQNLNHDAMYWYRQDPGQGLRLIYYSQIVNDFQKGDIAEGYSVSREKKESFPLTVTSAQKNPTAFYLCASKPGYTLEGYTFGSGTRLTVV.

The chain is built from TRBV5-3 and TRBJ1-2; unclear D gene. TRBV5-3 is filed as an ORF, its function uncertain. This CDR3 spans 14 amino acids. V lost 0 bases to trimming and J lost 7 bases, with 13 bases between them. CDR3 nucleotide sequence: TGTGCCAGAAGCTTGGGCGGAATCTTCGGTGGCTACACCTTC. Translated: CARSLGGIFGGYTF.

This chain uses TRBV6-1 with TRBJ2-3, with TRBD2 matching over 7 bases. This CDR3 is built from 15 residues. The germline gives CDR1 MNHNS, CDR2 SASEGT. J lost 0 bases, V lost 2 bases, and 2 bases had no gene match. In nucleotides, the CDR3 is TGTGCCAGCAGTGAAATTAGCGGGAGCACAGATACGCAGTATTTT. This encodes CASSEISGSTDTQYF.

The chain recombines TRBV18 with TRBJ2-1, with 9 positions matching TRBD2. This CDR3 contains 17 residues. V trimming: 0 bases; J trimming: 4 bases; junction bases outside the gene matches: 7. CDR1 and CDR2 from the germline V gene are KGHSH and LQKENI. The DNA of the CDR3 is TGTGCCAGCTCACCACCGGCGGGACTAGCTATTTACAATGAGCAGTTCTTC. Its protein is CASSPPAGLAIYNEQFF.

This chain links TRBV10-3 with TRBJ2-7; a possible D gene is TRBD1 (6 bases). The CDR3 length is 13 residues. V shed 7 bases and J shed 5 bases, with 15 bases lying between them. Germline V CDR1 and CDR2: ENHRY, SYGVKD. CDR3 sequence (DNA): TGTGCCATCACTGCAGGGGCCTCGGACGAGCAGTACTTC. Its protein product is CAITAGASDEQYF.

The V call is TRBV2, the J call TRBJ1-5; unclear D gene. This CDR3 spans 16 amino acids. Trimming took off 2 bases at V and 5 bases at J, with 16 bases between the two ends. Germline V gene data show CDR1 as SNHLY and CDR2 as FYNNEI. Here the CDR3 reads CASSETTAGGYQPQHF. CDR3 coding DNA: TGTGCCAGCAGTGAAACCACGGCGGGAGGCTATCAGCCCCAGCATTTT.

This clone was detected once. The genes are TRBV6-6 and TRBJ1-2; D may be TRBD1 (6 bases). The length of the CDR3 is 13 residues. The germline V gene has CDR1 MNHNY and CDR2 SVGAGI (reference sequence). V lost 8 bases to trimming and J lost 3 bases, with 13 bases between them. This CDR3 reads CASAQGGYYGYTF. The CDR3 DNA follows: TGTGCCAGCGCTCAAGGGGGGTACTATGGCTACACCTTC.

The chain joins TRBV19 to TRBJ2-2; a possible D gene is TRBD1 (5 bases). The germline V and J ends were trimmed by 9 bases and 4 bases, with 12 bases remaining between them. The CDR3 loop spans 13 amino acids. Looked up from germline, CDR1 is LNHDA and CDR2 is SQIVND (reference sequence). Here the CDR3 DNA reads TGTGCCAGCAGGGAATACGTCACCGGGGAGCTGTTTTTT. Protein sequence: CASREYVTGELFF.